The 7 T cell receptor beta chains presented below share a single source sample, sequenced in a study of blood T cell repertoires in COVID-19. Sequenced by immunoSEQ multiplex PCR; TCRdb stores in-frame clones only, minus some. Of 110,000 to 150,000 clones listed, roughly 89% are singletons. The material sequenced was peripheral blood. The receptor source for this set is a woman between 35 and 50 years old with acute or convalescent COVID-19.

The J gene is TRBJ1-5, the V gene TRBV21-1; the D call of TRBD1 is as the table states it, not checked on the DNA. TRBV21-1 is recorded as a pseudogene. This CDR3 is 17 amino acids long. The CDR3 DNA sequence: TGTGCCAGCAGCAAACAGGTGGGGCAGGCTAGCAATCAGCCCCAGCATTTT. This sequence encodes CASSKQVGQASNQPQHF.

This clone was counted once. DNA for the CDR3: TGTGCCAGCAGCCCTCAGACAGGGGGCAGATATGGCTACACCTTC. It is translated as CASSPQTGGRYGYTF. This chain uses TRBV5-8 with TRBJ1-2; 10 positions match TRBD1. The CDR3 spans 15 residues. The trim removed 4 bases at V and 5 bases at J, leaving 8 bases unmatched. Germline values: CDR1 SGHTS, CDR2 YDEGEE.

This rearrangement joins TRBV30 to TRBJ2-3, with D hard to call. The germline gives CDR1 GTSNPN, CDR2 SVGIG (reference sequence). The CDR3 is 15 amino acids. V was clipped by 3 bases and J by 1 base, with 14 bases between them. CDR3 amino acids: CAWSGSWSRTDTQYF. The CDR3 DNA is TGTGCCTGGAGCGGTAGCTGGAGTCGCACAGATACGCAGTATTTT.

V usage is TRBV5-1 and J usage is TRBJ2-3; 9 nucleotides agree with TRBD2. Losses at the gene ends were 4 bases for V and 0 bases for J; bases not matched to a gene: 6. The CDR3 covers 16 residues. Germline-derived CDR1 and CDR2 are SGHRS and YFSETQ. The CDR3 loop reads CASSPTSGGSTDTQYF. CDR3 nucleotides: TGCGCCAGCAGCCCGACTAGCGGAGGGAGCACAGATACGCAGTATTTT.

The chain recombines TRBV6-4 with TRBJ1-2; possibly TRBD1 for D (6 bases). This CDR3 is built from 15 residues. Trimming removed 9 bases from V and 0 bases from J, with 17 bases in between. Germline CDR1 MRHNA, CDR2 SNTAGT. CDR3 sequence (DNA): TGTGCCAGGAAGCGTAAGGGGGTTACTAACTATGGCTACACCTTC. It specifies CARKRKGVTNYGYTF.

The V gene is TRBV2, the J gene TRBJ1-2; a possible D gene is TRBD1 (5 bases). V was clipped by 7 bases and J by 8 bases, with 17 bases between them. There are 13 residues in the CDR3. CDR1 is SNHLY and CDR2 is FYNNEI in the germline V gene. The CDR3 DNA reads TGTGCCAGCAAAGGACAAAGCCCTATGGGCTACACCTTC. It specifies CASKGQSPMGYTF.

The chain uses TRBV10-3 and TRBJ2-6, with 7 bases identical to TRBD1. CDR3 length: 14 residues. Looked up from germline, CDR1 is ENHRY and CDR2 is SYGVKD. V was pared by 10 bases and J by 4 bases, with 7 bases of the junction left unmatched. This CDR3 reads CATYDRDGANVLTF. The CDR3 nucleotides read TGTGCCACTTATGACAGGGACGGGGCCAACGTCCTGACTTTC.